This T cell receptor (beta chain) was captured in a study of T-cell memory formation after mild COVID-19. Whole-study results and caveats: Clones which contracted sat mainly in CM and EM if CD4+, and in EMRA if CD8+. There were some responding clones in pre-infection memory, which suggested that cross-reactive memory had joined. Confirmation was lacking for SARS-CoV-2 specificity of second-wave clones that peaked on day 37.

TCRalpha and TCRbeta libraries used 5'RACE with constant-segment primers and UMIs. TCRdb recomputed calls from the 5' RACE reads with MiXCR, one row per CDR3 protein. The sample includes approximately 350,000 distinct CDR3 sequences, approximately 29% of them seen just once. This clonotype was recorded at least ten times. What it binds is not known. Trimming took 4 bases from V and 0 from J; bases not matched to a gene: 0. Per germline, CDR1 SEHNR and CDR2 FQNEAQ (reference sequence). The CDR3 totals 13 residues. This clonotype was sampled from an adult woman who had mild COVID-19 (a few samples of this study predate the infection). Cell type and time point are not known. V and J are TRBV7-9 and TRBJ2-7, with TRBD2 matching 7 bases. The sample consisted of PBMCs or a T cell subset sorted from them (not recorded which). DNA for the CDR3: TGTGCCAGCAGCTCGGGGGGCTCCTACGAGCAGTACTTC. This sequence encodes CASSSGGSYEQYF.